This entry features one TCR beta chain sequence. The data originate from a study of T cell responses to AZD1222 COVID-19 vaccine. Per germline, CDR1 GTSNPN and CDR2 SVGIG (reference sequence). After removal of 4 bases from V and 6 bases from J, the junction contained 17 bases not matched to a gene. CDR3 length equals 16 residues. Libraries were prepared by immunoSEQ multiplex PCR; TCRdb keeps only in-frame clonotypes and omits some of them. The sample includes around 110,000 clones, about 91% of them seen just once. The TCR originated in an adult who received the AZD1222 COVID-19 vaccine. The source material was peripheral blood, sampled 28 days after the second AZD1222 dose. V gene TRBV30 combines with J gene TRBJ1-1, with TRBD1 matching over 7 bases. CDR3: CAWTPQGGGAIAEAFF. CDR3 nucleotide sequence: TGTGCCTGGACCCCCCAGGGGGGGGGCGCGATCGCTGAAGCTTTCTTT.